This TCR beta chain is from a study of T cell responses to AZD1222 COVID-19 vaccine. In regard to this clone: Its specificity is not known.

TCRdb's table, derived via immunoSEQ multiplex PCR, lists solely in-frame clones and lacks some. The table has fewer than 120,000 clones, just under 95% seen once; the top ten hold almost 2.5%. The CDR3 sequence is 15 residues long. Germline V gene sequence: CDR1 SGDLS, CDR2 YYNGEE. V trimming: 2 bases; J trimming: 4 bases; junction bases outside the gene matches: 5. Study results and caveats: Receipt of two AZD1222 doses was followed by a rise in Spike-specific TCR breadth and depth. Spike-wide vaccine-associated CD4 TCRs dominated at 160-218 and 743-854. Among spike-specific TCRs, nearly half reportedly target unmutated variant regions. Repertoires were sampled only after the peak T cell response.

The sequences come from peripheral blood, collected 28 days after the second AZD1222 dose. The rearrangement links TRBV9 to TRBJ2-2, with 7 positions matching TRBD2. This TCR derives from an adult who received the AZD1222 COVID-19 vaccine. CDR3 DNA sequence: TGTGCCAGCAGCGTCCCCTCTAGCGGCACCGGGGAGCTGTTTTTT. Protein product: CASSVPSSGTGELFF.